Listed below are T cell receptor beta chains from one sample, sequenced in a study of T-cell reconstitution after alpha-beta-depleted transplantation in children. TCRdb ran MiXCR on the PCR reads and lists one entry per CDR3 protein. Altogether about 240,000 distinct CDR3 sequences are present, about 26% being singletons, with the ten largest covering roughly 2.5%. The sample in question was PBMCs, obtained before TCRalphabeta/CD19-depleted stem cell transplant. The receptors were sampled from a girl under 10 years old with Fanconi anemia, due to receive a stem cell transplant. Both conserved end residues are part of each CDR3. The D gene is left open where the match is weak. Clone size is given for some rows only: seen once, a few or many times, or a class if the clone is expanded.

TRBJ2-1 many TRBD2 TRBV4-2 CASSLFGGGASYNEQFF TGTGCCAGCAGCCTTTTTGGCGGGGGGGCCTCCTACAATGAGCAGTTCTTC
TRBJ1-5 NA TRBD1 TRBV12-3/TRBV12-4 CASSRTGNSNQPQHF TGTGCCAGCAGTAGGACAGGGAATAGCAATCAGCCCCAGCATTTT
TRBJ2-1 once NA TRBV20-1 CSARDGGAPPGDEQFF TGCAGTGCTAGAGATGGGGGGGCCCCACCGGGGGATGAGCAGTTCTTC
TRBJ2-5 many NA TRBV29-1 CSVDIGTLETQYF TGCAGCGTTGATATCGGCACCCTGGAGACCCAGTACTTC
TRBJ1-2 few NA TRBV12-3/TRBV12-4 CASSFGENGYTF TGTGCCAGCAGTTTTGGGGAGAATGGCTACACCTTC
TRBJ2-1 NA TRBD2 TRBV13 CASSPGLAGGPEQFF TGTGCCAGCAGCCCCGGACTAGCGGGGGGGCCTGAGCAGTTCTTC
TRBJ1-2 many NA TRBV7-2 CASSLAAQKDGYTF TGTGCCAGCAGCTTAGCGGCGCAGAAGGATGGCTACACCTTC
TRBJ2-1 NA TRBD1 TRBV29-1 CSVRGVRDRDLSEQFF TGCAGCGTTCGAGGGGTCCGGGACAGGGATCTCAGTGAGCAGTTCTTC
TRBJ2-7 once NA TRBV2 CASRDTGPIYEQYF TGTGCCAGCAGGGATACGGGACCTATTTACGAGCAGTACTTC
TRBJ1-2 many NA TRBV6-1 CASRRGYRDYGYTF TGTGCCAGCAGGCGAGGATACAGGGATTATGGCTACACCTTC
TRBJ2-7 many NA TRBV4-2 CASSTAWDEQYF TGTGCCAGCAGTACCGCATGGGACGAGCAGTACTTC
TRBJ1-2 few TRBD1 TRBV6-1 CASSTYDRGRWGYTF TGTGCCAGCAGTACCTATGACAGGGGGCGTTGGGGCTACACCTTC
TRBJ2-7 many NA TRBV29-1 CSVGSVGTEQYF TGCAGCGTTGGATCGGTGGGGACCGAGCAGTACTTC
TRBJ2-3 NA NA TRBV5-1 CASSLGGPEDTQYF TGCGCCAGCAGCTTGGGGGGGCCGGAAGATACGCAGTATTTT
TRBJ2-5 NA NA TRBV27 CALTHPPERILQETQYF TGTGCCTTAACCCACCCCCCGGAGCGCATCCTCCAAGAGACCCAGTACTTC
TRBJ1-2 few TRBD1 TRBV20-1 CSAMDRGSYGYTF TGCAGTGCAATGGACAGGGGATCCTATGGCTACACCTTC
TRBJ2-7 few TRBD1 TRBV28 CASKEGGFYEQYF TGTGCCAGCAAGGAAGGGGGCTTCTACGAGCAGTACTTC
TRBJ2-3 few TRBD2 TRBV13 CASSLQLAGGRDTQYF TGTGCCAGCAGCTTACAGCTAGCGGGGGGGAGAGATACGCAGTATTTT
TRBJ2-7 few TRBD2 TRBV20-1 CSANVGLAGEQYF TGCAGCGCAAACGTCGGACTAGCGGGAGAGCAGTACTTC
TRBJ2-2 many TRBD2 TRBV20-1 CSASEVRGVETGELFF TGCAGTGCTAGTGAGGTTCGGGGGGTTGAGACCGGGGAGCTGTTTTTT
TRBJ2-1 NA TRBD2 TRBV6-2/TRBV6-3 CASSSGGRNEQFF TGTGCCAGCAGCTCGGGGGGGCGAAATGAGCAGTTCTTC
TRBJ1-4 NA NA TRBV29-1 CSVAQANRGKLFF TGCAGCGTTGCACAGGCAAATAGAGGAAAACTGTTTTTT
TRBJ2-2 NA TRBD2 TRBV20-1 CSARDHRAGGRGELFF TGCAGTGCTAGAGATCACAGGGCGGGGGGCCGCGGGGAGCTGTTTTTT
TRBJ2-1 many NA TRBV12-3/TRBV12-4 CASSFMIGTHNEQFF TGTGCCAGCAGTTTCATGATCGGCACCCACAATGAGCAGTTCTTC
TRBJ2-7 many TRBD2 TRBV29-1 CSAGTSAYEQYF TGCAGCGCCGGGACTAGCGCCTACGAGCAGTACTTC
TRBJ2-5 NA NA TRBV29-1 CSVEDRDPLQETQYF TGCAGCGTCGAAGACCGGGACCCACTCCAAGAGACCCAGTACTTC
TRBJ2-1 many NA TRBV20-1 CSVPGTPSYNEQFF TGCAGTGTACCCGGGACCCCGTCCTACAATGAGCAGTTCTTC
TRBJ2-1 NA NA TRBV19 CASSIGQRNEQFF TGTGCCAGTAGTATAGGTCAGAGAAATGAGCAGTTCTTC
TRBJ1-6 few NA TRBV10-3 CAISTGVSSPLHF TGTGCCATCAGTACCGGGGTTTCATCACCCCTCCACTTT
TRBJ1-1 many TRBD1 TRBV29-1 CSVGRQGWDTEAFF TGCAGCGTTGGACGACAGGGTTGGGACACTGAAGCTTTCTTT
TRBJ2-7 many NA TRBV29-1 CSVTPTLNFDEQYF TGCAGCGTTACCCCTACATTGAACTTCGACGAGCAGTACTTC
TRBJ2-3 few NA TRBV20-1 CSARVPRQGRDTQYF TGCAGTGCTAGAGTGCCTAGGCAGGGTCGCGATACGCAGTATTTT
TRBJ1-1 NA NA TRBV29-1 CSVGGPMNTEAFF TGCAGCGTGGGGGGACCGATGAACACTGAAGCTTTCTTT
TRBJ2-7 NA TRBD2 TRBV25-1 CASRVSGGTEQYF TGTGCCAGCAGGGTTAGCGGGGGGACAGAGCAGTACTTC
TRBJ1-1 NA NA TRBV29-1 CSVEDTRNTEAFF TGCAGCGTTGAGGACACCAGGAACACTGAAGCTTTCTTT
TRBJ2-5 NA TRBD1 TRBV19 CASSMERTGDIGSQYF TGTGCCAGTAGTATGGAGAGGACAGGGGACATCGGTTCCCAGTACTTC
TRBJ1-1 NA TRBD1 TRBV4-2 CASSQGQGMNTEAFF TGTGCCAGCAGCCAAGGACAGGGAATGAACACTGAAGCTTTCTTT
TRBJ2-3 many NA TRBV15 CATSRDRWGLSTDTQYF TGTGCCACCAGCAGAGATCGGTGGGGGCTCAGCACAGATACGCAGTATTTT
TRBJ2-7 many TRBD2 TRBV10-3 CAISEGGTSGYEQYF TGTGCCATCAGTGAGGGAGGGACTAGCGGCTACGAGCAGTACTTC
TRBJ2-3 few TRBD2 TRBV11-2 CASSPVVSGGHGSSTDTQYF TGTGCCAGCAGCCCTGTGGTTAGCGGGGGGCACGGATCTAGCACAGATACGCAGTATTTT
TRBJ2-5 many NA TRBV7-9 CASSLLGGESQYF TGTGCCAGCAGCTTACTCGGCGGGGAGTCCCAGTACTTC
TRBJ2-7 few NA TRBV7-3 CASSLNGQGFYEQYF TGTGCCAGCAGCTTAAATGGGCAGGGGTTTTACGAGCAGTACTTC
TRBJ2-1 NA TRBD2 TRBV29-1 CSVEVAGSRLYNEQFF TGCAGCGTTGAGGTAGCGGGGAGCAGACTCTACAATGAGCAGTTCTTC
TRBJ2-5 few TRBD2 TRBV12-3/TRBV12-4 CASSFSSGGQETQYF TGTGCCAGCAGCTTCTCTAGCGGGGGCCAAGAGACCCAGTACTTC
TRBJ2-7 NA TRBD1 TRBV10-3 CAIQGAGEQYF TGTGCCATCCAGGGGGCCGGGGAGCAGTACTTC
TRBJ2-1 many NA TRBV20-1 CSARGIYDEQFF TGCAGTGCTAGAGGAATCTATGATGAGCAGTTCTTC
TRBJ2-5 NA TRBD2 TRBV20-1 CSAAGTSGLRGWETQYF TGCAGTGCGGCAGGGACTAGCGGGCTCAGAGGTTGGGAGACCCAGTACTTC
TRBJ2-1 many TRBD1 TRBV10-3 CAISRDRDYNEQFF TGTGCCATCAGCCGGGACAGGGACTACAATGAGCAGTTCTTC
TRBJ2-7 few TRBD2 TRBV7-3 CASSVAGPIPGEQYF TGTGCCAGCAGCGTAGCGGGACCCATCCCTGGGGAGCAGTACTTC
TRBJ2-1 few NA TRBV29-1 CSVGRSNEQFF TGCAGCGTGGGCCGGTCCAATGAGCAGTTCTTC
TRBJ2-1 many NA TRBV28 CASSLERQFDEQFF TGTGCCAGCAGTTTAGAGAGACAGTTCGATGAGCAGTTCTTC
TRBJ2-3 NA TRBD2 TRBV29-1 CSVENGAGGSVSTDTQYF TGCAGCGTTGAGAACGGAGCGGGGGGAAGCGTTAGCACAGATACGCAGTATTTT
TRBJ2-7 many TRBD1 TRBV7-9 CASSILSTGVSYEQYF TGTGCCAGCAGCATCCTATCGACAGGGGTTTCCTACGAGCAGTACTTC